Listed below are T cell receptor beta chains from one sample, sequenced in a study of blood T cell repertoires in COVID-19. Assay: immunoSEQ multiplex PCR; the TCRdb copy retains only in-frame clones and omits some. Of about 390,000 clones listed, 87% are singletons. The sequencing input was peripheral blood. All receptors derive from a woman aged 60-75 years with COVID-19, enrolled during active disease. Both conserved end residues are part of each CDR3. Each record gives: J gene, V gene, clone size, D gene, CDR3 DNA, CDR3 protein. D genes are given only for firm matches. Size is stated for part of the rows, as once, few or many counts, or as a class when the clone is expanded.

j_gene: TRBJ2-3
v_gene: TRBV7-9
abundance: -
d_gene: TRBD2
CDR3nt: TGTGCCAGCAGCTCCGGGGGGGCCGGCACAGATACGCAGTATTTT
CDR3aa: CASSSGGAGTDTQYF

j_gene: TRBJ2-2
v_gene: TRBV19
abundance: -
d_gene: -
CDR3nt: TGTGCCAGTAGTATAGATCAGTCAGGGCACACCGGGGAGCTGTTTTTT
CDR3aa: CASSIDQSGHTGELFF

j_gene: TRBJ2-7
v_gene: TRBV5-8
abundance: -
d_gene: TRBD1
CDR3nt: TGTGCCAGCAGCAGTCAGGGGGCGGCAGTTGACGAGCAGTACTTC
CDR3aa: CASSSQGAAVDEQYF

j_gene: TRBJ1-4
v_gene: TRBV28
abundance: -
d_gene: TRBD1
CDR3nt: TGTGCCAGCAGTTTTCAGGGGACAGCGAATGAAAAACTGTTTTTT
CDR3aa: CASSFQGTANEKLFF

j_gene: TRBJ1-3
v_gene: TRBV6-1
abundance: -
d_gene: -
CDR3nt: TGTGCCAGCAGTGAACTCGACAGGCTAAGAGACACCATATATTTT
CDR3aa: CASSELDRLRDTIYF

j_gene: TRBJ2-7
v_gene: TRBV6-5
abundance: once
d_gene: TRBD1
CDR3nt: TGTGCCAGCAGTTACTCGGACAGGGGGCTCGAGCAGTACTTC
CDR3aa: CASSYSDRGLEQYF

j_gene: TRBJ1-2
v_gene: TRBV5-1
abundance: few
d_gene: -
CDR3nt: TGCGCCAGCAGCGAGATTAACTATGGCTACACCTTC
CDR3aa: CASSEINYGYTF

j_gene: TRBJ1-6
v_gene: TRBV19
abundance: -
d_gene: -
CDR3nt: TGTGCCAGTAGTATAGTACAGAACAATTCACCCCTCCACTTT
CDR3aa: CASSIVQNNSPLHF

j_gene: TRBJ2-5
v_gene: TRBV3-1/TRBV3-2
abundance: -
d_gene: TRBD2
CDR3nt: TGTGCCAGCACCCTTCGGGAGGGTCGGAAGACCCAGTACTTC
CDR3aa: CASTLREGRKTQYF

j_gene: TRBJ2-5
v_gene: TRBV24-1
abundance: -
d_gene: -
CDR3nt: TGTGCCACCAGTGGGCCGGAGACCCAGTACTTC
CDR3aa: CATSGPETQYF

j_gene: TRBJ1-2
v_gene: TRBV19
abundance: -
d_gene: -
CDR3nt: TGTGCCAGTAGTCGTCGGGGTGTGGGGGGCTACACCTTC
CDR3aa: CASSRRGVGGYTF

j_gene: TRBJ2-5
v_gene: TRBV6-5
abundance: few
d_gene: TRBD1
CDR3nt: TGTGCCAGCAGTTACGCGGGACAGGGTGGAGAGACCCAGTACTTC
CDR3aa: CASSYAGQGGETQYF

j_gene: TRBJ2-5
v_gene: TRBV19
abundance: -
d_gene: TRBD1
CDR3nt: TGTGCCAGTACCCCGACAGGGGGCCGGGAGACCCAGTACTTC
CDR3aa: CASTPTGGRETQYF

j_gene: TRBJ2-7
v_gene: TRBV2
abundance: -
d_gene: TRBD1
CDR3nt: TGTGCCAGCATCCGGACAGGGGGGCGGTACGAGCAGTACTTC
CDR3aa: CASIRTGGRYEQYF